The following is a TCR beta chain sequence with its context. This sample was taken from a study of blood T cell repertoires in COVID-19. Overall study context: Samples taken during acute and convalescent COVID-19 were collected in the United States, Italy and Spain. From T cells, B-cell-depleted T cells, or PBMCs came the material, which was cDNA or gDNA.

Germline V gene sequence: CDR1 LNHDA, CDR2 SQIVND (reference sequence). There are 13 residues in the CDR3. Trimming removed 3 bases at V and 1 base at J, with 6 bases between. The data were produced by immunoSEQ multiplex PCR, yet TCRdb's version contains in-frame clones alone and is incomplete. The top ten hold 2.5% to 3.5% of the sample, which has approximately 49,000 clones, roughly four fifths seen once. The sample comprised peripheral blood. The clonotype comes from a woman aged 60 to 75 with acute or convalescent COVID-19. The chain joins TRBV19 to TRBJ1-1; possible D gene TRBD1, 6 bases. Here the CDR3 DNA reads TGTGCCAGTAGTATGACAGGGAACACTGAAGCTTTCTTT. Residues: CASSMTGNTEAFF. The variable domain in full, with the rest retrieved from reference TRBV19 and TRBJ1-1, is DGGITQSPKYLFRKEGQNVTLSCEQNLNHDAMYWYRQDPGQGLRLIYYSQIVNDFQKGDIAEGYSVSREKKESFPLTVTSAQKNPTAFYLCASSMTGNTEAFFGQGTRLTVV.